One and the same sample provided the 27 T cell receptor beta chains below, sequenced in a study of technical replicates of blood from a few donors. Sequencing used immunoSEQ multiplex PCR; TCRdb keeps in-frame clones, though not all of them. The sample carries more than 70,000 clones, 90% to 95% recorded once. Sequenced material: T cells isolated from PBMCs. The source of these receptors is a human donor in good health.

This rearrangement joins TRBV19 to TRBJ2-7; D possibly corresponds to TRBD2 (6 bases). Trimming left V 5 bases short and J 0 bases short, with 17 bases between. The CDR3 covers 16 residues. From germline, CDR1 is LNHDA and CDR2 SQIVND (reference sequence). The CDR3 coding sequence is TGTGCCAGTAGTCCAACGGAGGGCCAAAGCTCCTACGAGCAGTACTTC. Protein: CASSPTEGQSSYEQYF.

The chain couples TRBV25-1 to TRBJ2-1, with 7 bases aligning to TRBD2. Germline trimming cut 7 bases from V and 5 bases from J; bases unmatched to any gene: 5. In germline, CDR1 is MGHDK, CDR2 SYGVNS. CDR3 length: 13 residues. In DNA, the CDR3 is TGTGCCAGCACGTTGGGGGGGAACAATGAGCAGTTCTTC. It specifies CASTLGGNNEQFF.

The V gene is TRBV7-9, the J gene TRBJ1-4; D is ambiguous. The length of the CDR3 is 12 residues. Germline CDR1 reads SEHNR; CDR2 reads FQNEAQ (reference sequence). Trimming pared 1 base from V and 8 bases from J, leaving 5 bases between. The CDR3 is CASSLVPEKLFF. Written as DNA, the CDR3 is TGTGCCAGCAGCTTAGTTCCGGAAAAACTGTTTTTT.

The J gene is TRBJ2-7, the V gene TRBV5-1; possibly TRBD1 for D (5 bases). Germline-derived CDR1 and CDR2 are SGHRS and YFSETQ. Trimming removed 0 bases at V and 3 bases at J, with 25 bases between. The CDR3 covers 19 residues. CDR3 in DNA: TGCGCCAGCAGCTTGGACTCGCACCTCACAGGTCCGACCTACTACGAGCAGTACTTC. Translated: CASSLDSHLTGPTYYEQYF.

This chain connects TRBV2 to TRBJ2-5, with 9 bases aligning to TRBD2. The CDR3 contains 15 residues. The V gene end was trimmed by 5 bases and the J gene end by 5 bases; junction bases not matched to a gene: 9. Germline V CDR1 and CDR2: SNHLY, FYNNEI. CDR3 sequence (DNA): TGTGCCAGCAGTATCGGCGGGAGGGCCTTTGAGACCCAGTACTTC. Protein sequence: CASSIGGRAFETQYF.

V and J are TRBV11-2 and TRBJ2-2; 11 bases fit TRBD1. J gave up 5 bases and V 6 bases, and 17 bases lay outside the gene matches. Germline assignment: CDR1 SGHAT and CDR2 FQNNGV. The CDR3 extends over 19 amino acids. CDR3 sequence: CASSQWRRSGQGATGELFF. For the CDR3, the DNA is TGTGCCAGCAGTCAATGGCGCAGATCTGGACAGGGGGCGACCGGGGAGCTGTTTTTT.

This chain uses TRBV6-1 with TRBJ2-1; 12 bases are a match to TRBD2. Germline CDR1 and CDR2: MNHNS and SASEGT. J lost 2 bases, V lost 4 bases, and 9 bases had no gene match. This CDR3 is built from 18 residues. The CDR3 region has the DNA TGTGCCAGCAGTGCAAAACCCCGGACTAGCGGGACCTACAATGAGCAGTTCTTC. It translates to CASSAKPRTSGTYNEQFF.

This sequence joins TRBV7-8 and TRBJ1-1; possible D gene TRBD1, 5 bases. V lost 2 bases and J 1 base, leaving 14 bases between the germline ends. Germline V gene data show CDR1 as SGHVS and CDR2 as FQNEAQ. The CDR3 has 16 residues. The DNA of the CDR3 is TGTGCCAGCAGCTTACGCCAGGGCAGAACGAACACTGAAGCTTTCTTT. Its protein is CASSLRQGRTNTEAFF.

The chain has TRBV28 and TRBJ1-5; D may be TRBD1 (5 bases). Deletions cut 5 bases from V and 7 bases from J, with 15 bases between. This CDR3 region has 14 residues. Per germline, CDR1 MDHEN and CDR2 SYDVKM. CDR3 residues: CASSPPGGGQPQHF. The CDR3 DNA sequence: TGTGCCAGCAGTCCCCCCGGGGGTGGGCAGCCCCAGCATTTT.

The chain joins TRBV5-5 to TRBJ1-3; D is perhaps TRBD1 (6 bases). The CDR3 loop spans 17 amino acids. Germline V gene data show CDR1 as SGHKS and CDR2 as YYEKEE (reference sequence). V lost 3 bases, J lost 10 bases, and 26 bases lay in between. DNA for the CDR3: TGTGCCAGCAGCTCCTACGAGGGGGTTCTCTCTTGCGTTACCATATATTTT. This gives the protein CASSSYEGVLSCVTIYF.

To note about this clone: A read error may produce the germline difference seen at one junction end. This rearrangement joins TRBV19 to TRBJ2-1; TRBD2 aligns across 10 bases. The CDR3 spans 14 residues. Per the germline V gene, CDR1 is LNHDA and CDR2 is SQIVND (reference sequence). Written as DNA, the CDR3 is TGTGCCAGTAGCCCTAGCGGGGGTTACAATGAACAGTTCTTC. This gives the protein CASSPSGGYNEQFF.

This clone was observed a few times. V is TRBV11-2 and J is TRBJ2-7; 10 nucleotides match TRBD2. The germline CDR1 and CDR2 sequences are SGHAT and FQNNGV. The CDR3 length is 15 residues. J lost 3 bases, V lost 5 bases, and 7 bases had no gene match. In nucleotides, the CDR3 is TGTGCCAGCAGCCCGTATAGCGGGGGGTTCTACGAGCAGTACTTC. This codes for CASSPYSGGFYEQYF. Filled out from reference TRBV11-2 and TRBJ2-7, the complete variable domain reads EAGVAQSPRYKIIEKRQSVAFWCNPISGHATLYWYQQILGQGPKLLIQFQNNGVVDDSQLPKDRFSAERLKGVDSTLKIQPAKLEDSAVYLCASSPYSGGFYEQYFGPGTRLTVT.

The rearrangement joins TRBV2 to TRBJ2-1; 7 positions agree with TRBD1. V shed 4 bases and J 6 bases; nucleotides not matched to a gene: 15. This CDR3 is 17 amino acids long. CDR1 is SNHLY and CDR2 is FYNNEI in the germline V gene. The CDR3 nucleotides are TGTGCCAGCAGTGGCCCTGGACAGGATGTTCGGATCAATGAGCAGTTCTTC. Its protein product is CASSGPGQDVRINEQFF.

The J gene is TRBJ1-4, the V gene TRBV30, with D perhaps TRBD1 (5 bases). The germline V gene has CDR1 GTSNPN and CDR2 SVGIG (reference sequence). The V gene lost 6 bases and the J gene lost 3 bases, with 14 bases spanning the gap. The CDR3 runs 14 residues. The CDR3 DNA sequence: TGTGCCTGTATAGTGGGGGGAGCTAATGAAAAACTGTTTTTT. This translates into CACIVGGANEKLFF. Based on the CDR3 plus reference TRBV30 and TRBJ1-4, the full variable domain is SQTIHQWPATLVQPVGSPLSLECTVEGTSNPNLYWYRQAAGRGLQLLFYSVGIGQISSEVPQNLSASRPQDRQFILSSKKLLLSDSGFYLCACIVGGANEKLFFGSGTQLSVL.

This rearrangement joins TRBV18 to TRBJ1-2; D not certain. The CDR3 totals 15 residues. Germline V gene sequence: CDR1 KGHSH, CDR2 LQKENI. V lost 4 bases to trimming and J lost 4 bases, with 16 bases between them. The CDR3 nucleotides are TGTGCCAGCTCACAAAGGGAAGGACGGGGCTATGGCTACACCTTC. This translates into CASSQREGRGYGYTF.

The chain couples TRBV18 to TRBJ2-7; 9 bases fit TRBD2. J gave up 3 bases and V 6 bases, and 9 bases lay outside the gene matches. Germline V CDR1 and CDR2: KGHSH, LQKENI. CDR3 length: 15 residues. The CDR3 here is CASSPTGTSIYEQYF. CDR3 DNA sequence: TGTGCCAGCTCCCCAACCGGGACTAGCATCTACGAGCAGTACTTC.

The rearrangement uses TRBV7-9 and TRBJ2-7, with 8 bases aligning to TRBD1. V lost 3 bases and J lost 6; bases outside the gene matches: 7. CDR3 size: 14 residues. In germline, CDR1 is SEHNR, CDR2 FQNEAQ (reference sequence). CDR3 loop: CASSFTGGKVEQYF. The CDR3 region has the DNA TGTGCCAGCAGCTTTACAGGGGGGAAGGTCGAGCAGTACTTC.

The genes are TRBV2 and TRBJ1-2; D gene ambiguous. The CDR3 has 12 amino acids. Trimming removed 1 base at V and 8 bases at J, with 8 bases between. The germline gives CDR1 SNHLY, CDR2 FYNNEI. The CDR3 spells CASSEESWGYTF. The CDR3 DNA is TGTGCCAGCAGTGAAGAGAGCTGGGGCTACACCTTC.

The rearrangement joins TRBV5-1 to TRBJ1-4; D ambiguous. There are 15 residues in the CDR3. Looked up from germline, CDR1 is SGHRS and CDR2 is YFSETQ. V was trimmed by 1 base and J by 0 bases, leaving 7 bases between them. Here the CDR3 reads CASSLLSSTNEKLFF. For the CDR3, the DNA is TGCGCCAGCAGCTTGTTATCTTCAACTAATGAAAAACTGTTTTTT.

In nucleotides, the CDR3 is TGTGCCAGCAGCGCTCTTAGCTCTGGGGCCAACGTCCTGACTTTC. This sequence encodes CASSALSSGANVLTF. V is TRBV9 and J is TRBJ2-6; unclear D gene. Trimming took off 3 bases at V and 0 bases at J, with 7 bases between the two ends. Germline CDR1 reads SGDLS; CDR2 reads YYNGEE. CDR3 length: 15 residues. Full variable domain (remainder filled in from reference TRBV9 and TRBJ2-6): DSGVTQTPKHLITATGQRVTLRCSPRSGDLSVYWYQQSLDQGLQFLIQYYNGEERAKGNILERFSAQQFPDLHSELNLSSLELGDSALYFCASSALSSGANVLTFGAGSRLTVL.

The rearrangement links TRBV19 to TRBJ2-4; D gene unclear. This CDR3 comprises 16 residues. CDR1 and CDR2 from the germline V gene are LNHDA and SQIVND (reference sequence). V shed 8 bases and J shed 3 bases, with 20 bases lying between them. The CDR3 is CASDGPTVVVKNIQYF. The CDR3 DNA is TGTGCCAGTGATGGGCCGACCGTTGTAGTCAAAAACATTCAGTACTTC.

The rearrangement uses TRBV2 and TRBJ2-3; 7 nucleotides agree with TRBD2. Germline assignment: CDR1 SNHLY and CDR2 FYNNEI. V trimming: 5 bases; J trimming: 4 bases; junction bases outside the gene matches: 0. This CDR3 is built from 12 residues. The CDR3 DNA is TGTGCCAGCAGTCGGGAGGCAGATACGCAGTATTTT. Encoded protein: CASSREADTQYF.

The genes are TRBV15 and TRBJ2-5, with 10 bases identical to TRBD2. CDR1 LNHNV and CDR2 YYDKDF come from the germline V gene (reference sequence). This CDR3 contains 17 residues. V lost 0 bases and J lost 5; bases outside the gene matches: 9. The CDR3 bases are TGTGCCACCAGCAGAGATAGATTAGCGGGAGGCGCGGAGACCCAGTACTTC. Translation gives CATSRDRLAGGAETQYF.

The CDR3 protein is CASSRPDRHFSYEQYF. As DNA, the CDR3 is TGTGCCAGCTCACGACCCGACAGGCACTTCTCCTACGAGCAGTACTTC. The J gene is TRBJ2-7, the V gene TRBV18, with D possibly matching TRBD1 (6 bases). The CDR3 totals 16 residues. Trimming took off 4 bases at V and 0 bases at J, with 16 bases between the two ends. CDR1 KGHSH and CDR2 LQKENI come from the germline V gene.

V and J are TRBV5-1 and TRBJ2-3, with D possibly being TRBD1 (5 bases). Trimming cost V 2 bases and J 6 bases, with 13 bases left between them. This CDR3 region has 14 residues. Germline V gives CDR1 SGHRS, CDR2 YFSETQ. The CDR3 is CASSFPGKVDTQYF. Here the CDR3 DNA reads TGCGCCAGCAGCTTCCCAGGGAAGGTGGATACGCAGTATTTT.

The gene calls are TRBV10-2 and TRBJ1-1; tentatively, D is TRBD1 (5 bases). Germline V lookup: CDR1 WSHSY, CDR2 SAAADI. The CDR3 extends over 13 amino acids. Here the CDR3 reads CAARGGDYTEAFF. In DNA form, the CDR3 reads TGCGCAGCCCGGGGGGGGGATTACACTGAAGCTTTCTTT.

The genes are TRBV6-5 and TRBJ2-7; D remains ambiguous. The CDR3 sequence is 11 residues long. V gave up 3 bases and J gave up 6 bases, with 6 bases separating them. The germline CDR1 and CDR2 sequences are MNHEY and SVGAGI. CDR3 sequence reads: CASSYEFEQYF. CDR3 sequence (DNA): TGTGCCAGCAGTTATGAGTTCGAGCAGTACTTC.